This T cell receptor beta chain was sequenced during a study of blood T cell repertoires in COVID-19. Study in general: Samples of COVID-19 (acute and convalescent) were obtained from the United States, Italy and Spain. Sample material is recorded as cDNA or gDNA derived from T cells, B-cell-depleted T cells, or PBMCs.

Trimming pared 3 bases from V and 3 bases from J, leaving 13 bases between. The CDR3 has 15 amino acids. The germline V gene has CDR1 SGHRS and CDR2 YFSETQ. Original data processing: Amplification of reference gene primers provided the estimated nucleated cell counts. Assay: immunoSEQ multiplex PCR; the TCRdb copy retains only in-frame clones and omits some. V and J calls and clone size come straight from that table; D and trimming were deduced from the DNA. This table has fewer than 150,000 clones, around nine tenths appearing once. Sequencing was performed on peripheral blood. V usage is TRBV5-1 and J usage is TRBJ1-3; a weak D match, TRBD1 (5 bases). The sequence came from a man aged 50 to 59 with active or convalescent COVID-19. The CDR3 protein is CASSYGGEIGNTIYF. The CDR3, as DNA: TGCGCCAGCAGCTACGGGGGGGAAATTGGAAACACCATATATTTT.